The entry that follows covers one T cell receptor (beta chain) sequence. This sample was included in a study of blood T cell repertoires in COVID-19. Across the study: From the United States, Italy and Spain came samples of acute and convalescent COVID-19. T cells, B-cell-depleted T cells, or PBMCs provided the cDNA or gDNA that served as material.

Original processing notes: From reference gene primer amplification, estimates of nucleated cell counts were derived. Using immunoSEQ multiplex PCR, the repertoire was profiled, and TCRdb retains in-frame clones only, with some absent. V, J and clone size reflect that table, while D and trimming were determined from the DNA. The sample includes hundreds of thousands of clones, 70% to 90% of them seen just once. The germline gives CDR1 SGHRS, CDR2 YFSETQ. This CDR3 is built from 14 residues. The V and J ends lost 0 bases and 3 bases, in that order; junction bases with no gene match: 2. This TCR was sampled from an older man with acute or convalescent COVID-19. The sequencing input was peripheral blood. The V call is TRBV5-1, the J call TRBJ1-1; TRBD1 matches 7 bases. The CDR3 coding sequence is TGCGCCAGCAGCTTGGAGGGGGCATACACTGAAGCTTTCTTT. The encoded protein is CASSLEGAYTEAFF.